This T cell receptor beta chain was identified in a study of blood T cell repertoires in COVID-19. Study in general: Some COVID-19 samples were acute and others convalescent; all came from the United States, Italy and Spain. PBMCs, B-cell-depleted T cells, or T cells provided the cDNA or gDNA that made up the material.

Original processing methods: The authors estimated nucleated cell counts from reference gene primer amplification. Here immunoSEQ multiplex PCR was the method, and the copy in TCRdb shows in-frame clones only, minus some. The V and J calls and the clone size are those of that table, but D and trimming were determined from the DNA. Of 310,000 or so clones listed, roughly 87% are singletons. The CDR3 is 15 residues long. The V segment lost 6 bases and the J segment 4 bases; nucleotides outside the gene matches: 11. The germline V gene encodes CDR1 ENHRY and CDR2 SYGVKD. This chain uses TRBV10-3 with TRBJ1-2, with 7 nucleotides matching TRBD1. The sequenced sample was peripheral blood. The sequence derives from a woman aged 45-59 years who had recovered from COVID-19. DNA of the CDR3: TGTGCCATCAGATTCTGGCAGGGGGACGTCTATGGCTACACCTTC. Amino acid sequence: CAIRFWQGDVYGYTF.